This T cell receptor beta chain was retrieved from a study of persistence of HIV-infected CD4 T cells. Cells were stimulated with overlapping HIV-1 Gag 15-mer peptides. CD40L-negative CD69-negative CD45RO-high memory CD4+ T cells were sorted as populations depleted of antigen-responding cells. Worth noting for this clone: Its specificity is not known.

The immunoSEQ assay was version 4, run in survey mode. TCRdb keeps only in-frame clones here, not all; method: immunoSEQ multiplex PCR. Of 30,000 to 35,000 clones listed, roughly 82% are singletons. The germline V and J ends were trimmed by 5 bases and 6 bases, with 19 bases remaining between them. The CDR3 has 15 amino acids. Germline values: CDR1 LNHDA, CDR2 SQIVND (reference sequence). Material: CD4+ T cells sorted from PBMCs after roughly 18-hour stimulation, obtained from a patient who received antiretroviral therapy. J is TRBJ1-2 and V is TRBV19; D might be TRBD1 (6 bases). The clonotype was recovered from an adult woman with HIV who was CMV-seropositive. CDR3 loop: CASSLSSSGVHGYTF. The CDR3 DNA follows: TGTGCCAGTAGTCTTTCCTCTTCAGGGGTTCATGGCTACACCTTC.